These T cell receptor beta chains were read from a single sample in a study of blood T cell repertoires in COVID-19. Assay used: immunoSEQ multiplex PCR; TCRdb lists only in-frame clones, some missing. The data contain a few hundred thousand clones, about 91% of them seen just once; the ten biggest clones take up approximately 9%. Sequenced material: PBMCs or T cells enriched from blood (not recorded which). The receptors were gathered from a young woman who had recovered from COVID-19. Each CDR3 is given with its conserved first and last residue. D genes are given only for firm matches. Clone size is given for some rows only: seen once, a few or many times, or a class if the clone is expanded.

V	J	size	D	length	DNA	CDR3
TRBV12-3/TRBV12-4	TRBJ1-2	.	.	12	TGTGCCAGCAGTTTCGGGGGAGGGGGCTACACCTTC	CASSFGGGGYTF
TRBV18	TRBJ1-2	few	.	17	TGTGCCAGCTCACCATGGCCGAACGGCGGCCCGTTCTATGGCTACACCTTC	CASSPWPNGGPFYGYTF
TRBV7-2	TRBJ1-2	.	.	13	TGTGCCAGCAGCTTAGGAAGCTCCTATGGCTACACCTTC	CASSLGSSYGYTF
TRBV4-1	TRBJ2-7	.	.	14	TGCGCCAGCAGCCAAGAAGGAGCGTACTACGAGCAGTACTTC	CASSQEGAYYEQYF
TRBV9	TRBJ2-1	.	TRBD2	15	TGTGCCAGCAGCGCCGGGACTAGGGCGCCCAATGAGCAGTTCTTC	CASSAGTRAPNEQFF
TRBV9	TRBJ1-2	.	TRBD1	16	TGTGCCAGCAGCGTAGCCCCCGGGACAGGGGGGGGTGGCTACACCTTC	CASSVAPGTGGGGYTF
TRBV19	TRBJ2-2	.	TRBD2	14	TGTGCCACCCCGGGGAGGGGGAACACCGGGGAGCTGTTTTTT	CATPGRGNTGELFF
TRBV28	TRBJ2-3	.	.	15	TGTGCCAGCAGTTTCGCGGCTAGTCCCGATCATGCGCAGTATTTT	CASSFAASPDHAQYF
TRBV7-2	TRBJ1-1	.	.	14	TGTGCCAGCAGCTTAGTTCACAGGAACACTGAAGCTTTCTTT	CASSLVHRNTEAFF
TRBV3-1/TRBV3-2	TRBJ2-7	.	TRBD2	16	TGTGCCAGCAGCCCCGGGACTAGCGGAACCTTCTACGAGCAGTACTTC	CASSPGTSGTFYEQYF
TRBV7-2	TRBJ2-7	.	.	16	TGTGCCAGCAGCTCTCGGGGACAAAAGAGCTCCTACGAGCAGTACTTC	CASSSRGQKSSYEQYF
TRBV27	TRBJ1-5	.	.	15	TGTGCCAGCGGTGTCGGGTATTGGAGCAATCAGCCCCAGCATTTT	CASGVGYWSNQPQHF
TRBV11-2	TRBJ2-5	.	TRBD1	12	TGTGCCAGTATGGGGACAGGAGAGACCCAGTACTTC	CASMGTGETQYF
TRBV29-1	TRBJ1-2	.	.	14	TGCAGCGTTGAGTACATGAATGCGGGGTCTGGCTACACCTTC	CSVEYMNAGSGYTF
TRBV28	TRBJ1-6	.	.	16	TGTGCCAGCAGTTCTGGGAGGGCGGCCTATAATTCACCCCTCCACTTT	CASSSGRAAYNSPLHF
TRBV5-6	TRBJ1-2	.	.	15	TGTGCCAGCAGCCCGGACGCGGGGTACAACTATGGCTACACCTTC	CASSPDAGYNYGYTF
TRBV5-6	TRBJ1-2	.	.	16	TGTGCCAGCAGCCGTACAGGGTCAGAGGCTAACTATGGCTACACCTTC	CASSRTGSEANYGYTF
TRBV19	TRBJ2-2	.	TRBD2	14	TGTGCCAGTAGTCCGGGGGGTTACACCGGGGAGCTGTTTTTT	CASSPGGYTGELFF
TRBV24-1	TRBJ2-2	.	TRBD2	19	TGTGCCACCTCCCACCCGTATAGGACTAGCGGGATTATCACCGGGGAGCTGTTTTTT	CATSHPYRTSGIITGELFF
TRBV29-1	TRBJ2-1	.	TRBD1	14	TGCAGCGTCCTGGACAGGGGGGCCTACAATGAGCAGTTCTTC	CSVLDRGAYNEQFF
TRBV7-2	TRBJ2-3	.	TRBD2	16	TGTGCCAGCAGCTGGGCTAGCGGGAGGGGCACAGATACGCAGTATTTT	CASSWASGRGTDTQYF
TRBV4-1	TRBJ1-2	.	TRBD1	17	TGCGCCAGCAGCCCTCTGACAGGGGGGAGAATACTCTATGGCTACACCTTC	CASSPLTGGRILYGYTF
TRBV7-9	TRBJ2-7	.	.	14	TGTGCCAGCAGCCCGCCTTCGCAGGGCTACGAGCAGTACTTC	CASSPPSQGYEQYF
TRBV7-3	TRBJ1-5	.	.	13	TGTGCCAGCAGCTTACGACTTTCCGAGCCCCAGCATTTT	CASSLRLSEPQHF
TRBV4-2	TRBJ1-1	few	.	15	TGTGCCAGCAGTCGGGGGTCCGGGGCGAACACTGAAGCTTTCTTT	CASSRGSGANTEAFF
TRBV27	TRBJ1-3	.	.	14	TGTGCCAGCCGCGAGGGATTGGCTTCAAACACCATATATTTT	CASREGLASNTIYF
TRBV4-1	TRBJ2-2	.	TRBD2	17	TGCGCCAGCAGCCAAGATGTCGGGAGGCCGAACACCGGGGAGCTGTTTTTT	CASSQDVGRPNTGELFF
TRBV7-6	TRBJ2-1	once	TRBD2	16	TGTGCCAGCAGCTTAGCCGCTAGCGGGACCTACAATGAGCAGTTCTTC	CASSLAASGTYNEQFF
TRBV18	TRBJ1-2	.	TRBD1	13	TGTGCCAGCTCACTCGGGACAGACTATGGCTACACCTTC	CASSLGTDYGYTF
TRBV9	TRBJ1-2	.	TRBD1	14	TGTGCCAGCAGCGCCGAAGGGACAGGGGGGGGCTACACCTTC	CASSAEGTGGGYTF
TRBV5-5	TRBJ1-2	.	.	13	TGTGCCAGCAGCTTGCGGACAGAGAATGGCTACACCTTC	CASSLRTENGYTF
TRBV7-2	TRBJ1-3	few	TRBD1	15	TGTGCCAGCAGCCAAGACAGGGTTCGGGGAAACACCATATATTTT	CASSQDRVRGNTIYF
TRBV7-9	TRBJ2-7	once	.	13	TGTGCCAGCAGCTTAGACTGGGGGGACGAGCAGTACTTC	CASSLDWGDEQYF